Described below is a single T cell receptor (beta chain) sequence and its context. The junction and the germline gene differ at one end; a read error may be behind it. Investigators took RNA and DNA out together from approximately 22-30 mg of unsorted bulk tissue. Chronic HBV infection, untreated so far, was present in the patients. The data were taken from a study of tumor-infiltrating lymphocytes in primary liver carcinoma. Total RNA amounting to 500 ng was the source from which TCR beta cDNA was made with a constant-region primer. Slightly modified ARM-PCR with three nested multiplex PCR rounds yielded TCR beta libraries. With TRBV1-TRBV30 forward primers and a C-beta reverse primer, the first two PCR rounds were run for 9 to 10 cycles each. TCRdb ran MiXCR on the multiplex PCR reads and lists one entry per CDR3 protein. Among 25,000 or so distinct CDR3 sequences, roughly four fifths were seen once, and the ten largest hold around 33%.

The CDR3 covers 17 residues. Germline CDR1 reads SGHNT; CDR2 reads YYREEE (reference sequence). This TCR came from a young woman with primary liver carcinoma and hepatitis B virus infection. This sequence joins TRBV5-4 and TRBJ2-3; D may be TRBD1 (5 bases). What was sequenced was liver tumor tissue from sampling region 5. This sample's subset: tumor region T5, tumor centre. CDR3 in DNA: TGTGCCAGCAGCGTAGACGGACACCCTGCACACACAGGTACGCAGTATTTT. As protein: CASSVDGHPAHTGTQYF.